A single sample gave rise to the 6 T cell receptor beta chains below, sequenced in a study of T cell changes during pregnancy in multiple sclerosis. Clones were sequenced by immunoSEQ multiplex PCR, and TCRdb holds only the in-frame ones, with some missing. The table records fewer than 60,000 clones, 90% of them present only once. The sequenced sample was peripheral blood, obtained in the third trimester of pregnancy. The receptors derive from a female donor in good health, enrolled as a control in a pregnancy study.

The chain combines TRBV2 with TRBJ1-5; D is unresolved. This CDR3 is 13 amino acids long. The germline V and J ends were trimmed by 7 bases and 0 bases, with 7 bases remaining between them. Looked up from germline, CDR1 is SNHLY and CDR2 is FYNNEI. The CDR3 spells CASKGDSNQPQHF. The CDR3 DNA follows: TGTGCCAGCAAGGGAGATAGCAATCAGCCCCAGCATTTT.

This chain links TRBV6-5 with TRBJ2-1, with 13 bases that match TRBD2. Germline trimming cut 6 bases from V and 12 bases from J; bases unmatched to any gene: 5. The germline gives CDR1 MNHEY, CDR2 SVGAGI. The CDR3 is made up of 13 amino acids. The CDR3 protein is CASRSLAGGRQFF. The CDR3, as DNA: TGTGCCAGCAGATCACTAGCGGGGGGGCGGCAGTTCTTC.

This sequence joins TRBV7-2 and TRBJ2-7; TRBD1 matches 8 bases. Germline values: CDR1 SGHTA, CDR2 FQGNSA. Unmatched junction bases numbered 7, after V lost 6 bases and J lost 3 bases. The CDR3 is made up of 14 amino acids. The CDR3 reads CASRATGEGYEQYF. The CDR3 coding sequence is TGTGCCAGCAGGGCGACAGGGGAAGGCTACGAGCAGTACTTC.

This clone occurred once. J is TRBJ2-1 and V is TRBV5-8; 9 bases align to TRBD1. Per germline, CDR1 SGHTS and CDR2 YDEGEE. V dropped 5 bases and J dropped 8; count of bases not matched to a gene: 11. CDR3 size: 15 residues. CDR3 in amino acids: CASRFGTGQSHEQFF. The CDR3 nucleotides are TGTGCCAGCAGATTTGGGACAGGGCAGTCACATGAGCAGTTCTTC.

V usage is TRBV18 and J usage is TRBJ2-2, with 8 bases aligning to TRBD2. The V segment lost 3 bases and the J segment 2 bases; nucleotides outside the gene matches: 5. CDR1 and CDR2 (germline): KGHSH, LQKENI. There are 16 residues in the CDR3. The CDR3 DNA reads TGTGCCAGCTCACCTCTGCTAGCGGGTAACACCGGGGAGCTGTTTTTT. The encoded protein is CASSPLLAGNTGELFF.

The chain is built from TRBV21-1 and TRBJ2-7; the DNA was not used to check the table's D call, TRBD2. TRBV21-1 is a listed pseudogene. The CDR3 length is 16 residues. The CDR3 reads CASSKGRSGGTYEQYF. Here the CDR3 DNA reads TGTGCCAGCAGCAAAGGAAGAAGCGGGGGGACCTACGAGCAGTACTTC.